Below, 24 T cell receptor beta chains from the same sample are listed, as sequenced in a study of human T cells and chemical hapten exposure. Time point denoted: patch test 1, 2 weeks after DPC sensitization. Treatment here: therapeutic diphenylcyclopropenone sensitization with weekly scalp DPC. One entry per CDR3 protein, called by TCRdb with MiXCR from the RACE reads. Of some 79,000 distinct CDR3 sequences in the sample, 7% to 8% were seen once. This material consisted of whole blood, taken in connection with sensitization to the hapten diphenylcyclopropenone (DPC). Source of these receptors: a woman younger than 45 with alopecia areata. Some clones in this sample may be carry-over from other donors' samples.

At least ten counts were recorded for this clonotype. The chain joins TRBV15 to TRBJ2-3; tentative D call: TRBD2 (6 bases). Germline V gives CDR1 LNHNV, CDR2 YYDKDF (reference sequence). Trimming pared 2 bases from V and 3 bases from J, leaving 21 bases between. CDR3 length: 18 residues. CDR3: CATSRYKGLTGGTDTQYF. CDR3 nucleotide sequence: TGTGCCACCAGCAGATATAAGGGACTCACCGGGGGTACAGATACGCAGTATTTT.

The gene calls are TRBV7-9 and TRBJ2-2; TRBD1 agrees at 10 bases. The V gene end was trimmed by 5 bases and the J gene end by 0 bases; junction bases not matched to a gene: 3. The CDR3 covers 16 residues. The germline V gene has CDR1 SEHNR and CDR2 FQNEAQ (reference sequence). The CDR3 spells CASSPGQGANTGELFF. DNA of the CDR3: TGTGCCAGCAGCCCAGGACAGGGGGCGAACACCGGGGAGCTGTTTTTT. The variable domain in full, completed from reference TRBV7-9 and TRBJ2-2, reads DTGVSQNPRHKITKRGQNVTFRCDPISEHNRLYWYRQTLGQGPEFLTYFQNEAQLEKSRLLSDRFSAERPKGSFSTLEIQRTEQGDSAMYLCASSPGQGANTGELFFGEGSRLTVL.

This clonotype was seen repeatedly, ten times or more. The chain combines TRBV11-2 with TRBJ2-1; tentative D call: TRBD2 (5 bases). Trimming shortened V by 6 bases and J by 8 bases, and 17 bases separated the two germline ends. The length of the CDR3 is 14 residues. Per the germline V gene, CDR1 is SGHAT and CDR2 is FQNNGV. CDR3 DNA: TGTGCCAGCAGAGAAAGGGAGTACGGGGATGAGCAGTTCTTC. It encodes CASREREYGDEQFF.

This clonotype was observed at least ten times. This chain connects TRBV10-2 to TRBJ2-4; no clear D. Trimming took off 8 bases at V and 5 bases at J, with 19 bases between the two ends. CDR3 length: 15 residues. Germline values: CDR1 WSHSY, CDR2 SAAADI. This chain's CDR3 is CASRRNVEVQNIQYF. The CDR3 DNA follows: TGCGCCAGCCGCAGGAATGTAGAGGTCCAAAACATTCAGTACTTC.

The chain uses TRBV6-5 and TRBJ1-2; D call uncertain. This CDR3 is built from 13 residues. Between the trimmed V and J ends, which lost 5 bases and 5 bases, there was a span of 12 bases. Germline V gives CDR1 MNHEY, CDR2 SVGAGI. CDR3 sequence (DNA): TGTGCCAGCAGTCGGTGGTTGGGGTATGGCTACACCTTC. It codes for CASSRWLGYGYTF.

The table lists this clonotype with many counts. The chain employs TRBV20-1 and TRBJ1-2; D call uncertain. The CDR3 sequence is 11 residues long. V dropped 7 bases and J dropped 4 bases, with 10 bases sitting between them. Germline V lookup: CDR1 DFQATT, CDR2 SNEGSKA (reference sequence). As DNA, the CDR3 is TGCAGTGTTAAGGAGTTCTATGGCTACACCTTC. Translation gives CSVKEFYGYTF.

This clonotype occurred a few times. The V gene is TRBV13, the J gene TRBJ1-3; TRBD1 is a possible D gene (5 bases). Per germline, CDR1 PRHDT and CDR2 FYEKMQ (reference sequence). The length of the CDR3 is 17 residues. Trimming removed 3 bases from V and 0 bases from J, with 15 bases in between. Here the CDR3 reads CASSFIRQGLSGNTIYF. As DNA, the CDR3 is TGTGCCAGCAGCTTTATCCGCCAGGGACTCTCTGGAAACACCATATATTTT.

This clonotype was recorded a few times. The chain uses TRBV7-9 and TRBJ1-3; unclear D gene. The CDR3 extends over 13 amino acids. Per germline, CDR1 SEHNR and CDR2 FQNEAQ (reference sequence). V lost 5 bases to trimming and J lost 0 bases, with 5 bases between them. CDR3 sequence (DNA): TGTGCCAGCAGCCCAGTCTCTGGAAACACCATATATTTT. This translates into CASSPVSGNTIYF.

The CDR3 here is CASSSLGQYGYTF. CDR3 coding DNA: TGTGCCAGCAGCTCACTGGGACAGTATGGCTACACCTTC. V and J are TRBV7-9 and TRBJ1-2, with 7 bases aligning to TRBD1. J gave up 5 bases and V 4 bases, and 4 bases lay outside the gene matches. This CDR3 spans 13 amino acids. Germline V gene sequence: CDR1 SEHNR, CDR2 FQNEAQ (reference sequence).

The chain uses TRBV4-2 and TRBJ1-2, with TRBD1 as a possible D gene (6 bases). V was shortened by 4 bases and J by 3 bases, with 12 bases between the two germline ends. The germline V gene encodes CDR1 LGHNA and CDR2 YNFKEQ. The CDR3 has 14 residues. CDR3 nucleotide sequence: TGTGCCAGCAGCCCAGTGGGACAACACTATGGCTACACCTTC. As protein: CASSPVGQHYGYTF.

At least ten counts were recorded for this clonotype. The V gene is TRBV29-1, the J gene TRBJ2-5, with a tentative D call TRBD1 (6 bases). Germline V gene sequence: CDR1 SQVTM, CDR2 ANQGSEA. V shed 4 bases and J shed 5 bases, with 17 bases lying between them. This CDR3 is 14 amino acids long. The CDR3 sequence is CSVAERGHSETQYF. The CDR3 coding sequence is TGCAGCGTTGCGGAACGGGGACACTCGGAGACCCAGTACTTC. The variable domain in full, with the rest retrieved from reference TRBV29-1 and TRBJ2-5, is SAVISQKPSRDICQRGTSLTIQCQVDSQVTMMFWYRQQPGQSLTLIATANQGSEATYESGFVIDKFPISRPNLTFSTLTVSNMSPEDSSIYLCSVAERGHSETQYFGPGTRLLVL.

Many counts were recorded for this clonotype. V and J are TRBV12-3 or TRBV12-4 and TRBJ1-1; 7 nucleotides align to TRBD1. With V trimmed by 8 bases and J by 7 bases, 16 bases remained unmatched. CDR3 size: 15 residues. The CDR3 protein is CASEGTKGRTGEAFF. The DNA of the CDR3 is TGTGCCAGCGAGGGGACAAAGGGCAGGACAGGTGAAGCTTTCTTT.

The genes are TRBV12-3 or TRBV12-4 and TRBJ2-7; 8 positions agree with TRBD2. V was pared by 5 bases and J by 6 bases, with 15 bases of the junction left unmatched. This CDR3 comprises 16 residues. This chain's CDR3 is CASSQGLSGGSSEQYF. DNA of the CDR3: TGTGCCAGCAGTCAGGGCTTGAGCGGGGGAAGTAGCGAGCAGTACTTC.

This clonotype was observed a handful of times. J is TRBJ1-1 and V is TRBV6-5, with D tentatively TRBD1 (6 bases). Germline CDR1 is MNHEY and CDR2 is SVGAGI. With 4 bases removed from V and 6 bases from J, the gap between germline ends came to 21 bases. This CDR3 has 16 amino acids. The CDR3 spells CASSSQGREGRAEAFF. The CDR3 nucleotides read TGTGCCAGCAGTTCCCAGGGGAGGGAGGGGAGAGCTGAAGCTTTCTTT.

This clonotype was counted many times. The chain recombines TRBV3-1 with TRBJ1-2; 8 bases match TRBD1. J gave up 6 bases and V 3 bases, and 6 bases lay outside the gene matches. Per the germline V gene, CDR1 is LGHDT and CDR2 is YNNKEL (reference sequence). CDR3 length: 14 residues. CDR3 residues: CASSHGQGRDGYTF. For the CDR3, the DNA is TGTGCCAGCAGCCACGGACAGGGTAGGGATGGCTACACCTTC. Full variable domain (rest looked up from reference TRBV3-1 and TRBJ1-2): DTAVSQTPKYLVTQMGNDKSIKCEQNLGHDTMYWYKQDSKKFLKIMFSYNNKELIINETVPNRFSPKSPDKAHLNLHINSLELGDSAVYFCASSHGQGRDGYTFGSGTRLTVV.

This clonotype was detected ten times or more. This chain joins TRBV7-9 and TRBJ1-1; possible D gene TRBD1, 5 bases. This CDR3 is 11 amino acids long. In germline, CDR1 is SEHNR, CDR2 FQNEAQ (reference sequence). Trimming removed 5 bases from V and 6 bases from J, with 7 bases in between. The CDR3 bases are TGTGCCAGCAGCGGCAGGGCTGAAGCTTTCTTT. Translated: CASSGRAEAFF.

This clonotype was detected only a few times. The V gene is TRBV3-1, the J gene TRBJ2-1; D ambiguous. This CDR3 spans 17 amino acids. Germline CDR1 is LGHDT and CDR2 is YNNKEL (reference sequence). The V end lost 1 base, the J end lost 0 bases, and 13 bases lay between the germline ends. The CDR3 protein is CASSQVVGQSSYNEQFF. The DNA for the CDR3 is TGTGCCAGCAGCCAAGTAGTAGGGCAGAGCTCCTACAATGAGCAGTTCTTC.

The chain uses TRBV29-1 and TRBJ1-2, with 8 bases identical to TRBD1. Germline loops: CDR1 SQVTM, CDR2 ANQGSEA. The CDR3 loop spans 13 amino acids. After removal of 6 bases from V and 6 bases from J, the junction contained 9 bases not matched to a gene. This CDR3 reads CSVADRVFDGYTF. The CDR3 DNA follows: TGCAGCGTCGCGGACAGGGTTTTCGATGGCTACACCTTC.

The chain couples TRBV19 to TRBJ2-5; D is possibly TRBD1 (5 bases). The germline V gene has CDR1 LNHDA and CDR2 SQIVND (reference sequence). V lost 3 bases, J lost 5 bases, and 13 bases lay in between. The CDR3 is made up of 14 amino acids. DNA for the CDR3: TGTGCCAGTAGTATGGGGCAGGGAATCGAGACCCAGTACTTC. Translating it yields CASSMGQGIETQYF.

Many counts were recorded for this clonotype. J is TRBJ1-5 and V is TRBV21-1; the table's D gene call, TRBD1, was not cross checked with the DNA. TRBV21-1 is reported as a pseudogene. This CDR3 is built from 19 residues. In nucleotides, the CDR3 is TGTGCCAGCAGCAAAGGGGGGGGGCCCGGATATTATAGCAATCAGCCCCAGCATTTT. This translates into CASSKGGGPGYYSNQPQHF.

The chain recombines TRBV7-2 with TRBJ1-4, with D hard to call. Between the trimmed V and J ends, which lost 3 bases and 4 bases, there was a span of 12 bases. CDR1 is SGHTA, CDR2 FQGNSA, per germline. The CDR3 runs 15 residues. CDR3 DNA: TGTGCCAGCAGCTTTTACGCGAACCTTAATGAAAAACTGTTTTTT. Translating it yields CASSFYANLNEKLFF.

Only a few counts were recorded for this clonotype. The rearrangement joins TRBV4-2 to TRBJ2-3, with D hard to call. This CDR3 is 14 amino acids long. CDR1 LGHNA and CDR2 YNFKEQ come from the germline V gene. The V end was cut by 0 bases, the J end by 2 bases, with 6 bases between. CDR3 loop: CASSQDNPTDTQYF. DNA of the CDR3: TGTGCCAGCAGCCAAGATAACCCCACAGATACGCAGTATTTT.

The rearrangement links TRBV10-3 to TRBJ1-2; the D is unclear. Per the germline V gene, CDR1 is ENHRY and CDR2 is SYGVKD. V lost 4 bases, J lost 1 base, and 13 bases lay in between. The CDR3 sequence is 15 residues long. CDR3 loop: CAISGVTNYNYGYTF. The CDR3 region has the DNA TGTGCCATCAGTGGAGTCACAAACTATAACTATGGCTACACCTTC.

This clonotype was recorded at least ten times. V is TRBV7-3 and J is TRBJ2-6; D is perhaps TRBD2 (6 bases). Trimming removed 4 bases at V and 2 bases at J, with 12 bases between. CDR1 is SGHTA, CDR2 FQGTGA, per germline. The CDR3 is made up of 16 amino acids. CDR3 nucleotides: TGTGCCAGCAGCTGGAAAGGAGGGCCTGGGGCCAACGTCCTGACTTTC. Translated, it gives CASSWKGGPGANVLTF. Together with reference TRBV7-3 and TRBJ2-6, the CDR3 gives the full variable domain: GAGVSQTPSNKVTEKGKYVELRCDPISGHTALYWYRQSLGQGPEFLIYFQGTGAADDSGLPNDRFFAVRPEGSVSTLKIQRTERGDSAVYLCASSWKGGPGANVLTFGAGSRLTVL.